A single sample gave rise to the 20 T cell receptor beta chains below, sequenced in a study of Ad26.COV2.S vaccination and SARS-CoV-2 variants. Treatment described: roughly 20 received Ad26.COV2.S at low or high dose, single or two shots; about 5 received placebo; per-sample allocation not given. All samples were drawn on day 63, counting from the first vaccine or placebo injection. Profiled with immunoSEQ multiplex PCR; TCRdb holds only in-frame clones, not every one. The data hold about 390,000 clones, with approximately 86% observed a single time. Sample: peripheral blood, taken in a trial of Ad26.COV2.S vaccine versus placebo. The receptors here all came from a person aged 18 to 59 who received the Ad26.COV2.S COVID-19 vaccine or a placebo.

This rearrangement joins TRBV19 to TRBJ1-2; D possibly corresponds to TRBD1 (5 bases). The germline V gene has CDR1 LNHDA and CDR2 SQIVND (reference sequence). This CDR3 spans 14 amino acids. V shed 4 bases and J shed 3 bases, with 12 bases lying between them. The CDR3 DNA follows: TGTGCCAGTAGTACTCAGGGAGGGTACTATGGCTACACCTTC. The encoded protein is CASSTQGGYYGYTF.

J is TRBJ1-1 and V is TRBV5-6; D is undetermined. The CDR3 runs 13 residues. V was pared by 1 base and J by 4 bases, with 8 bases between. Germline V CDR1 and CDR2: SGHDT, YYEEEE. CDR3 coding DNA: TGTGCCAGCAGCTTGCCAGTAGTCACTGAAGCTTTCTTT. It is translated as CASSLPVVTEAFF. Looking up the rest from reference TRBV5-6 and TRBJ1-1 gives the full variable domain: DAGVTQSPTHLIKTRGQQVTLRCSPKSGHDTVSWYQQALGQGPQFIFQYYEEEERQRGNFPDRFSGHQFPNYSSELNVNALLLGDSALYLCASSLPVVTEAFFGQGTRLTVV.

The chain couples TRBV4-1 to TRBJ2-1, with 11 bases lining up with TRBD1. In germline, CDR1 is MGHRA, CDR2 YSYEKL. The CDR3 is 14 residues long. V lost 4 bases to trimming and J lost 6 bases; unmatched junction nucleotides: 2. Here the CDR3 reads CASSLGTGGNEQFF. DNA for the CDR3: TGCGCCAGCAGCCTCGGGACAGGGGGCAATGAGCAGTTCTTC.

This rearrangement joins TRBV6-5 to TRBJ1-2, with a weak D call TRBD1 (6 bases). This CDR3 is 15 amino acids long. V lost 5 bases, J lost 0 bases, and 13 bases lay in between. CDR1 and CDR2 (germline): MNHEY, SVGAGI. The CDR3 nucleotides are TGTGCCAGCAGTCTGGCAGGGGTGACTAACTATGGCTACACCTTC. As protein: CASSLAGVTNYGYTF.

This clone came up once. The gene calls are TRBV19 and TRBJ1-2, with 12 positions matching TRBD1. Per the germline V gene, CDR1 is LNHDA and CDR2 is SQIVND (reference sequence). V was pared by 3 bases and J by 2 bases, with 7 bases of the junction left unmatched. The CDR3 extends over 17 amino acids. The CDR3 reads CASSIDGDRGRNYGYTF. CDR3 DNA: TGTGCCAGTAGTATTGATGGGGACAGGGGGCGCAACTATGGCTACACCTTC. The entire variable domain, with the rest obtained from reference TRBV19 and TRBJ1-2, is as follows: DGGITQSPKYLFRKEGQNVTLSCEQNLNHDAMYWYRQDPGQGLRLIYYSQIVNDFQKGDIAEGYSVSREKKESFPLTVTSAQKNPTAFYLCASSIDGDRGRNYGYTFGSGTRLTVV.

The chain combines TRBV5-8 with TRBJ1-6; D gene unclear. The CDR3 loop spans 11 amino acids. Trimming removed 2 bases from V and 9 bases from J, with 3 bases in between. Germline CDR1 SGHTS, CDR2 YDEGEE. The CDR3 protein is CASSLRSPLHF. The CDR3 region has the DNA TGTGCCAGCAGCTTACGTTCACCCCTCCACTTT.

This chain connects TRBV6-5 to TRBJ2-2; 11 bases match TRBD1. CDR1 and CDR2 (germline): MNHEY, SVGAGI. The CDR3 extends over 15 amino acids. V was pared by 5 bases and J by 6 bases, with 5 bases of the junction left unmatched. This CDR3 is CASSRDRGSAGELFF. The CDR3 nucleotides read TGTGCCAGCAGTCGGGACAGGGGGTCGGCCGGGGAGCTGTTTTTT.

The chain is built from TRBV3-1 (or the pseudogene TRBV3-2) and TRBJ1-3, with D unclear. This CDR3 contains 14 residues. CDR1 LGHDT and CDR2 YNNKEL come from the germline V gene (reference sequence). With 4 bases removed from V and 3 bases from J, the gap between germline ends came to 10 bases. CDR3 in DNA: TGTGCCAGCAGCCGCAGCCAGGTTGGAAACACCATATATTTT. Translating gives CASSRSQVGNTIYF.

The chain links TRBV11-2 to TRBJ2-3; 8 positions agree with TRBD2. V shed 3 bases and J 4 bases; nucleotides not matched to a gene: 6. This CDR3 comprises 15 residues. CDR1 SGHAT and CDR2 FQNNGV come from the germline V gene. CDR3 nucleotide sequence: TGTGCCAGCAGCTTTATTTTAGCGGGGTCAGATACGCAGTATTTT. Translating it yields CASSFILAGSDTQYF.

The chain has TRBV7-9 and TRBJ1-3; D remains unclear. Per germline, CDR1 SEHNR and CDR2 FQNEAQ (reference sequence). This CDR3 contains 13 residues. V was trimmed by 3 bases and J by 4 bases, leaving 7 bases between them. DNA of the CDR3: TGTGCCAGCAGCTTTGCAGTCGGAAACACCATATATTTT. Translating gives CASSFAVGNTIYF.

CDR3 sequence: CASSLGFWTGEAEWEKLFF. The CDR3 DNA sequence: TGTGCCAGCAGCTTAGGCTTCTGGACAGGGGAGGCCGAATGGGAAAAACTGTTTTTT. The chain has TRBV11-2 and TRBJ1-4; 9 bases line up with TRBD1. The CDR3 length is 19 residues. CDR1 SGHAT and CDR2 FQNNGV come from the germline V gene. With V trimmed by 1 base and J by 8 bases, 17 bases remained unmatched.

This chain joins TRBV7-9 and TRBJ1-1; 10 nucleotides agree with TRBD1. The CDR3 consists of 18 residues. After removal of 3 bases from V and 3 bases from J, the junction contained 13 bases not matched to a gene. Germline CDR1 reads SEHNR; CDR2 reads FQNEAQ (reference sequence). The CDR3 spells CASSLGSSGQGKDTEAFF. In nucleotides, the CDR3 is TGTGCCAGCAGCTTGGGTTCTTCGGGACAGGGGAAGGACACTGAAGCTTTCTTT. The full variable domain, its missing parts supplied by reference TRBV7-9 and TRBJ1-1, is DTGVSQNPRHKITKRGQNVTFRCDPISEHNRLYWYRQTLGQGPEFLTYFQNEAQLEKSRLLSDRFSAERPKGSFSTLEIQRTEQGDSAMYLCASSLGSSGQGKDTEAFFGQGTRLTVV.

V gene TRBV6-6 combines with J gene TRBJ2-2, with a tentative D call TRBD1 (7 bases). The CDR3 sequence is 14 residues long. Trimming removed 7 bases at V and 6 bases at J, with 15 bases between. From germline, CDR1 is MNHNY and CDR2 SVGAGI (reference sequence). CDR3 in DNA: TGTGCCAGCATTCGGGCAGGGGGGTCCGGGGAGCTGTTTTTT. It encodes CASIRAGGSGELFF.

The chain carries TRBV12-3 or TRBV12-4 and TRBJ1-2; D not certain. V was clipped by 1 base and J by 7 bases, with 7 bases between them. The CDR3 totals 12 residues. CDR3: CASSLGVGGYTF. Written as DNA, the CDR3 is TGTGCCAGCAGTTTAGGGGTCGGTGGCTACACCTTC.

The J gene is TRBJ2-7, the V gene TRBV15, with 9 positions matching TRBD1. The J segment lost 7 bases and the V segment lost 4 bases, leaving 5 bases of the junction unmatched. Germline-derived CDR1 and CDR2 are LNHNV and YYDKDF (reference sequence). There are 13 residues in the CDR3. The CDR3 is CATSTTGGLEQYF. As DNA, the CDR3 is TGTGCCACCAGCACGACAGGGGGTTTGGAGCAGTACTTC.

The chain is built from TRBV7-6 and TRBJ2-3, with 10 bases fitting TRBD1. The CDR3 is 18 residues long. J gave up 2 bases and V 4 bases, and 12 bases lay outside the gene matches. Per germline, CDR1 SGHVS and CDR2 FNYEAQ. The CDR3 bases are TGTGCCAGCAGCTCCCTATGGGGGACAGGGGTGAACACAGATACGCAGTATTTT. Translated, it gives CASSSLWGTGVNTDTQYF.

The chain employs TRBV10-1 and TRBJ2-7, with a possible D match to TRBD2 (6 bases). This CDR3 is built from 13 residues. Deletions cut 6 bases from V and 4 bases from J, with 13 bases between. CDR1 is WNHNN and CDR2 is SYGVQD in the germline V gene (reference sequence). CDR3 residues: CASSDRRGYEQYF. The CDR3 nucleotides are TGCGCCAGCAGCGATCGGAGGGGTTACGAGCAGTACTTC.

CDR3: CASSERGGQPQHF. The CDR3 DNA sequence: TGTGCCAGCAGTGAAAGGGGGGGACAGCCCCAGCATTTT. V is TRBV6-4 and J is TRBJ1-5, with D possibly being TRBD1 (6 bases). The length of the CDR3 is 13 residues. V lost 3 bases, J lost 7 bases, and 10 bases lay in between. Germline assignment: CDR1 MRHNA and CDR2 SNTAGT.

The rearrangement links TRBV19 to TRBJ1-6, with D unresolved. The V gene lost 4 bases and the J gene lost 5 bases, with 15 bases spanning the gap. The CDR3 is 16 residues long. In germline, CDR1 is LNHDA, CDR2 SQIVND (reference sequence). CDR3 sequence (DNA): TGTGCCAGTAGTAAGTACCATCGGGTGGATAATTCACCCCTCCACTTT. Residues: CASSKYHRVDNSPLHF.

The rearrangement uses TRBV2 and TRBJ2-5; 11 bases are shared with TRBD2. This CDR3 has 15 amino acids. CDR1 is SNHLY, CDR2 FYNNEI, per germline. Trimming removed 6 bases from V and 2 bases from J; junction bases left unmatched: 5. CDR3: CASSRGTSGQETQYF. Here the CDR3 DNA reads TGTGCCAGCAGCCGGGGGACTAGCGGACAAGAGACCCAGTACTTC.